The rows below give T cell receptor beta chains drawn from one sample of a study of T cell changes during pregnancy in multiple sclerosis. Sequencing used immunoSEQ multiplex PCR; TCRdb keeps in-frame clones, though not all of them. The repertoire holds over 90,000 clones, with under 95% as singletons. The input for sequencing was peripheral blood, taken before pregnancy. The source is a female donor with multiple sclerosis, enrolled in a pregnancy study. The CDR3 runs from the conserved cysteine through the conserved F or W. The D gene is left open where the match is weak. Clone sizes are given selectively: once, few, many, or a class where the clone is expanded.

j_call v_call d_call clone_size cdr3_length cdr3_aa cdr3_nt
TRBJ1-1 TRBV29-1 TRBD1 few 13 CSGAGQRNTEAFF TGCAGCGGGGCGGGACAGCGGAACACTGAAGCTTTCTTT
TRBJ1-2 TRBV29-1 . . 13 CSVDRQGGYGYTF TGCAGCGTTGATAGGCAGGGAGGGTATGGCTACACCTTC
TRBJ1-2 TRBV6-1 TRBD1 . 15 CATMINTGVSYGYTF TGTGCCACCATGATAAATACAGGGGTATCCTATGGCTACACCTTC
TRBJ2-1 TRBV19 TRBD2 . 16 CASRPTSGSSYNEQFF TGTGCCAGTAGACCGACTAGCGGGAGCTCCTACAATGAGCAGTTCTTC
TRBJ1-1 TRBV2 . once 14 CASRLQAPNTEAFF TGTGCCAGCCGGCTTCAGGCCCCGAACACTGAAGCTTTCTTT
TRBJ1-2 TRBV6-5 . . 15 CASSYSPAGVNGYTF TGTGCCAGCAGTTACTCTCCGGCGGGGGTAAATGGCTACACCTTC
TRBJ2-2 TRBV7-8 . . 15 CASAGNGLEWGELFF TGTGCCAGCGCCGGGAACGGGCTAGAGTGGGGGGAGCTGTTTTTT
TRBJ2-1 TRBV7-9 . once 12 CASSRQGGEQFF TGTGCCAGCAGCCGACAGGGAGGTGAGCAGTTCTTC
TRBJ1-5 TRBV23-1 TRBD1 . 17 CASSQSKDRGLNQPQHF TGCGCCAGCAGTCAATCGAAGGACAGGGGGCTTAATCAGCCCCAGCATTTT
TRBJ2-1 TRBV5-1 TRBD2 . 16 CASSLSRTSGYNEQFF TGCGCCAGCAGCCTGTCTAGGACTAGCGGGTACAATGAGCAGTTCTTC
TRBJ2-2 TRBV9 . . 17 CASSVGPPGGYTGELFF TGTGCCAGCAGCGTAGGCCCCCCCGGGGGTTACACCGGGGAGCTGTTTTTT
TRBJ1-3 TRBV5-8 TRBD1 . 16 CASSSGDRGGRNTIYF TGTGCCAGCAGCTCGGGGGACAGGGGGGGTCGAAACACCATATATTTT
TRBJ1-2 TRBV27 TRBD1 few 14 CASSLTGANYGYTF TGTGCCAGCAGTTTAACAGGGGCGAACTATGGCTACACCTTC
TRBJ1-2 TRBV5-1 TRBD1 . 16 CASSFNGQGNLYGYTF TGCGCCAGCAGCTTCAATGGACAGGGGAACCTCTATGGCTACACCTTC
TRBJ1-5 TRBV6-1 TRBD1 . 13 CASRIRGDQPQHF TGTGCCAGCAGGATCAGGGGGGATCAGCCCCAGCATTTT
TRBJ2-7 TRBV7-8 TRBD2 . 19 CASSPLTSGRGSSVYEQYF TGTGCCAGCAGCCCTCTGACTAGCGGGAGGGGTTCTTCTGTCTACGAGCAGTACTTC
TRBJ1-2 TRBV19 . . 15 CASSIGWESGYGYTF TGTGCCAGTAGTATAGGTTGGGAGTCCGGCTATGGCTACACCTTC
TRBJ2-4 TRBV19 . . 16 CASRNPGEFAKNIQYF TGTGCCAGTAGGAACCCAGGGGAGTTCGCCAAAAACATTCAGTACTTC
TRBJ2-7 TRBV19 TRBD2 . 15 CASSISGSPYYEQYF TGTGCCAGTAGTATTAGCGGGTCCCCTTACTACGAGCAGTACTTC
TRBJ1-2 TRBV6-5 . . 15 CASSPDTGMNYGYTF TGTGCCAGCAGTCCAGATACAGGAATGAACTATGGCTACACCTTC
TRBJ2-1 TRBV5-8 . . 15 CASTLLGGPTDEQFF TGTGCCAGCACCCTTTTAGGAGGTCCTACAGATGAGCAGTTCTTC
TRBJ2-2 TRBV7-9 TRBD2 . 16 CASSFGLAGSTGELFF TGTGCCAGCAGCTTCGGACTAGCGGGATCCACCGGGGAGCTGTTTTTT
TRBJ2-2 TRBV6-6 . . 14 CASTRWANTGELFF TGTGCCAGCACCCGGTGGGCAAACACCGGGGAGCTGTTTTTT
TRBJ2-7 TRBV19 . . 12 CASSFRGWEQYF TGTGCCAGTAGTTTTCGAGGATGGGAGCAGTACTTC
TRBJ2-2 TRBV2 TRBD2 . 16 CASSLLAGGNTGELFF TGTGCCAGCAGTTTATTAGCGGGAGGGAACACCGGGGAGCTGTTTTTT
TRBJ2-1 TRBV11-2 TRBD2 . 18 CASSSSGGRSSSYNEQFF TGTGCCAGCAGCTCTAGCGGGGGGAGATCGAGCTCCTACAATGAGCAGTTCTTC